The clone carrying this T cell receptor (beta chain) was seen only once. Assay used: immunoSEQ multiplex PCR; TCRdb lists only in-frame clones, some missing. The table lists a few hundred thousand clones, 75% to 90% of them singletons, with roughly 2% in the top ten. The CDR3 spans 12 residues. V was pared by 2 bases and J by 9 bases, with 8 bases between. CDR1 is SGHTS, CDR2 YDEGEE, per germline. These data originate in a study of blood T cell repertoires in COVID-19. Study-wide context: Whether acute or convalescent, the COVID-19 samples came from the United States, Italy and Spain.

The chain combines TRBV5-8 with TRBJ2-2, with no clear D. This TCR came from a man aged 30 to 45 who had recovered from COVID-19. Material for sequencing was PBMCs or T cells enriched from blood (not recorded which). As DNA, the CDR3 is TGTGCCAGCAGCTTCGGAGTCAGGGAGCTGTTTTTT. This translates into CASSFGVRELFF.